Below, 25 T cell receptor beta chains from the same sample are listed, as sequenced in a study of a mutant IDH1 vaccine in newly diagnosed glioma. These receptors lack a known antigen. Sample time point: week 47, end of study. Doses comprised 300 ug of mutant IDH1 20-mer peptide each, plus topical imiquimod. Generated by immunoSEQ multiplex PCR, the TCRdb table keeps only in-frame clones and is missing some. Among more than 50,000 clones listed, less than 65% were seen once. The material was peripheral blood mononuclear cells (PBMCs), obtained from a glioma patient whose treatment included an IDH1 peptide vaccine. These receptor sequences come from a man between 35 and 55 years old with glioma. Some clones in this sample may be carry-over from other donors' samples.

This clone was counted a few times. V usage is TRBV3-1 (or the pseudogene TRBV3-2) and J usage is TRBJ2-5, with 7 bases matching TRBD2. Germline CDR1 reads LGHDT; CDR2 reads YNNKEL (reference sequence). CDR3 size: 9 residues. The CDR3 region has the DNA TGTGCAGCGGGGCGGACCCAGTACTTC. Its protein product is CAAGRTQYF.

There are a few counts of this clone. The chain has TRBV6-6 and TRBJ1-2; 7 bases line up with TRBD1. V lost 5 bases and J lost 5; bases outside the gene matches: 11. Germline V gene sequence: CDR1 MNHNY, CDR2 SVGAGI (reference sequence). CDR3 length: 15 amino acids. DNA of the CDR3: TGTGCCAGCAGTCCGGAGACAGGGCTGGGATATGGCTACACCTTC. Protein product: CASSPETGLGYGYTF.

This clone was seen a few times. The chain recombines TRBV7-8 with TRBJ2-2; no firm D call. The V end was cut by 0 bases, the J end by 6 bases, with 8 bases between. This CDR3 contains 14 residues. Germline V CDR1 and CDR2: SGHVS, FQNEAQ. The CDR3 sequence is CASSLAWGSGELFF. The CDR3 coding sequence is TGTGCCAGCAGCTTAGCCTGGGGTTCCGGGGAGCTGTTTTTT.

The rearrangement joins TRBV5-6 to TRBJ1-4; the match to TRBD1 covers 9 bases. V lost 3 bases, J lost 11 bases, and 5 bases stayed unmatched. Per the germline V gene, CDR1 is SGHDT and CDR2 is YYEEEE. The CDR3 consists of 13 residues. The CDR3 here is CASSWDREEKLFF. Written as DNA, the CDR3 is TGTGCCAGCAGCTGGGACAGGGAAGAGAAACTGTTTTTT.

J is TRBJ2-7 and V is TRBV2; 11 nucleotides agree with TRBD1. V lost 2 bases and J lost 6; bases outside the gene matches: 9. From germline, CDR1 is SNHLY and CDR2 FYNNEI. This CDR3 comprises 16 residues. The CDR3 loop reads CASSEWGGQGAGEQYF. Written as DNA, the CDR3 is TGTGCCAGCAGTGAATGGGGAGGACAGGGGGCCGGCGAGCAGTACTTC.

The chain carries TRBV19 and TRBJ1-2; D may be TRBD1 (6 bases). Trimming took 3 bases from V and 3 from J, leaving 11 bases between them. The length of the CDR3 is 14 residues. In germline, CDR1 is LNHDA, CDR2 SQIVND (reference sequence). The CDR3 is CASSISGEYYGYTF. CDR3 nucleotide sequence: TGTGCCAGTAGTATTTCAGGGGAGTACTATGGCTACACCTTC. Full variable domain (outside the CDR3, taken from reference TRBV19 and TRBJ1-2): DGGITQSPKYLFRKEGQNVTLSCEQNLNHDAMYWYRQDPGQGLRLIYYSQIVNDFQKGDIAEGYSVSREKKESFPLTVTSAQKNPTAFYLCASSISGEYYGYTFGSGTRLTVV.

V gene TRBV19 combines with J gene TRBJ2-3; weak D call: TRBD1 (6 bases). The CDR3 is 15 residues long. The germline V gene encodes CDR1 LNHDA and CDR2 SQIVND (reference sequence). V gave up 5 bases and J gave up 3 bases, with 15 bases separating them. The CDR3 region is CASSDQGLGTDTQYF. DNA of the CDR3: TGTGCCAGTAGTGATCAGGGGCTCGGGACAGATACGCAGTATTTT.

The chain joins TRBV5-4 to TRBJ1-4; TRBD1 aligns across 9 bases. The CDR3 is 15 amino acids. Germline loops: CDR1 SGHNT, CDR2 YYREEE (reference sequence). Trimming at V came to 5 bases and at J to 6 bases, leaving 8 bases not matched to a gene. The CDR3 DNA is TGTGCCAGCAGTATGAACAGGGGGCTGGATGAAAAACTGTTTTTT. Translation: CASSMNRGLDEKLFF.

CDR3 sequence reads: CSVETSGVGTGELFF. CDR3 in DNA: TGCAGCGTTGAAACCAGCGGGGTTGGCACCGGGGAGCTGTTTTTT. The rearrangement links TRBV29-1 to TRBJ2-2, with 7 bases aligning to TRBD2. The CDR3 totals 15 residues. Looked up from germline, CDR1 is SQVTM and CDR2 is ANQGSEA. J was trimmed by 4 bases and V by 2 bases; bases with no gene match: 7.

CDR3 in DNA: TGTGCCAGCCAAAATTCGGGTTCCAATCAGCCCCAGCATTTT. As protein: CASQNSGSNQPQHF. V usage is TRBV4-2 and J usage is TRBJ1-5; D not certain. CDR1 LGHNA and CDR2 YNFKEQ come from the germline V gene. Trimming removed 8 bases from V and 3 bases from J, with 14 bases in between. The CDR3 totals 14 residues.

This chain connects TRBV5-1 to TRBJ1-1; unclear D gene. The CDR3 consists of 15 residues. Germline V lookup: CDR1 SGHRS, CDR2 YFSETQ. V lost 6 bases and J lost 0, with 15 bases in between. Here the CDR3 reads CASTRRGVMNTEAFF. Here the CDR3 DNA reads TGCGCCAGCACCCGGCGTGGGGTGATGAACACTGAAGCTTTCTTT.

The chain employs TRBV6-5 and TRBJ2-1; possible D gene TRBD1, 6 bases. The CDR3 contains 13 residues. Germline CDR1 is MNHEY and CDR2 is SVGAGI. The V end was cut by 10 bases, the J end by 2 bases, with 12 bases between. DNA for the CDR3: TGTGCCACCCGGTCAGGGGCCTACAATGAGCAGTTCTTC. Protein sequence: CATRSGAYNEQFF.

The J gene is TRBJ2-1, the V gene TRBV27, with D possibly being TRBD1 (6 bases). Germline CDR1 reads MNHEY; CDR2 reads SMNVEV (reference sequence). V was cut by 3 bases and J by 4 bases, with 13 bases left in between. CDR3 size: 15 residues. CDR3 sequence (DNA): TGTGCCAGCAGTTTTCGAGGGGGAAATTACAATGAGCAGTTCTTC. It translates to CASSFRGGNYNEQFF.

This clone was picked up a small number of times. The chain employs TRBV7-8 and TRBJ2-7; D tentatively reads TRBD1 or TRBD2 (5 bases each). V lost 5 bases and J lost 5, with 10 bases in between. CDR3 length equals 12 residues. Germline V gene lookup returns CDR1 SGHVS and CDR2 FQNEAQ. The CDR3 nucleotides are TGTGCCAGCAGCATTAGAGGGGACGAGCAGTACTTC. Its translation is CASSIRGDEQYF.

CDR3 in amino acids: CASTDSAEPGNTIYF. As DNA, the CDR3 is TGTGCCAGCACCGACTCGGCGGAGCCCGGAAACACCATATATTTT. The chain uses TRBV9 and TRBJ1-3; no clear D. Trimming shortened V by 6 bases and J by 4 bases, and 17 bases separated the two germline ends. The germline V gene has CDR1 SGDLS and CDR2 YYNGEE. This CDR3 is built from 15 residues. Combining the CDR3 with reference TRBV9 and TRBJ1-3 gives the whole variable domain DSGVTQTPKHLITATGQRVTLRCSPRSGDLSVYWYQQSLDQGLQFLIQYYNGEERAKGNILERFSAQQFPDLHSELNLSSLELGDSALYFCASTDSAEPGNTIYFGEGSWLTVV.

V and J are TRBV19 and TRBJ2-5; the D is unclear. The germline V and J ends were trimmed by 3 bases and 4 bases, with 9 bases remaining between them. Per germline, CDR1 LNHDA and CDR2 SQIVND (reference sequence). There are 13 residues in the CDR3. CDR3 in amino acids: CASSINRLETQYF. DNA for the CDR3: TGTGCCAGTAGTATTAATCGATTAGAGACCCAGTACTTC.

The chain has TRBV5-1 and TRBJ2-7; no firm D call. Per germline, CDR1 SGHRS and CDR2 YFSETQ. V was shortened by 0 bases and J by 2 bases, with 12 bases between the two germline ends. The CDR3 loop spans 15 amino acids. CDR3 DNA: TGCGCCAGCAGCTTGGAGCCAGGTGGTACCTACGAGCAGTACTTC. It is translated as CASSLEPGGTYEQYF.

This clone was recorded only once. The chain joins TRBV5-4 to TRBJ2-5, with D perhaps TRBD2 (6 bases). V gave up 2 bases and J gave up 5 bases, with 13 bases separating them. This CDR3 comprises 14 residues. Germline CDR1 SGHNT, CDR2 YYREEE (reference sequence). The CDR3 region has the DNA TGTGCCAGCAGCTTAGACGGGACTCTGGAGACCCAGTACTTC. Encoded protein: CASSLDGTLETQYF.

The genes are TRBV7-2 and TRBJ2-5, with 7 bases that match TRBD1. Per germline, CDR1 SGHTA and CDR2 FQGNSA. The ends lost 3 bases at V and 2 bases at J; junction bases unmatched: 6. The CDR3 totals 15 residues. In DNA, the CDR3 is TGTGCCAGCAGCTTCGGGACAGTCAGGCAAGAGACCCAGTACTTC. Translation gives CASSFGTVRQETQYF. The full variable domain, with the rest looked up from reference TRBV7-2 and TRBJ2-5, is GAGVSQSPSNKVTEKGKDVELRCDPISGHTALYWYRQSLGQGLEFLIYFQGNSAPDKSGLPSDRFSAERTGGSVSTLTIQRTQQEDSAVYLCASSFGTVRQETQYFGPGTRLLVL.

CDR3 nucleotides: TGTGCCAGCGGAAGGGGGGGCTTCAATGAGCAGTTCTTC. Encoded protein: CASGRGGFNEQFF. The chain joins TRBV7-9 to TRBJ2-1; D might be TRBD2 (7 bases). Deletions cut 8 bases from V and 6 bases from J, with 14 bases between. The CDR3 totals 13 residues. Germline CDR1 reads SEHNR; CDR2 reads FQNEAQ (reference sequence).

The V and J genes are TRBV6-5 and TRBJ1-1; possible D gene TRBD1, 6 bases. CDR1 is MNHEY, CDR2 SVGAGI, per germline. The CDR3 consists of 11 residues. Trimming stripped 8 bases from V and 3 bases from J, with 7 bases between. This CDR3 reads CASGGYTEAFF. The CDR3 region has the DNA TGTGCCAGCGGGGGCTACACTGAAGCTTTCTTT.

The rearrangement joins TRBV14 to TRBJ1-6; no clear D gene. Per the germline V gene, CDR1 is SGHDN and CDR2 is FVKESK. Trimming took 4 bases from V and 9 from J, leaving 16 bases between them. The CDR3 extends over 15 amino acids. Here the CDR3 reads CASSPFSTPSSPLHF. CDR3 bases: TGTGCCAGCAGCCCCTTTTCGACCCCAAGTTCACCCCTCCACTTT.

This clone was counted a few times. V and J are TRBV6-5 and TRBJ2-7, with 10 positions matching TRBD2. After removal of 5 bases from V and 2 bases from J, the junction contained 3 bases not matched to a gene. The CDR3 is 14 residues long. Germline loops: CDR1 MNHEY, CDR2 SVGAGI. The CDR3 DNA reads as TGTGCCAGCAGTCTAGCGGGGGCGACCTACGAGCAGTACTTC. It encodes CASSLAGATYEQYF.

This chain joins TRBV6-5 and TRBJ2-2, with TRBD2 matching over 8 bases. The CDR3 sequence is 15 residues long. With V trimmed by 6 bases and J by 5 bases, 8 bases remained unmatched. In germline, CDR1 is MNHEY, CDR2 SVGAGI. For the CDR3, the DNA is TGTGCCAGCAGGACAGCGGGGGCCGGTACCGGGGAGCTGTTTTTT. Its translation is CASRTAGAGTGELFF.

The chain joins TRBV13 to TRBJ2-2; D not certain. V was pared by 1 base and J by 1 base, with 4 bases between. The germline V gene has CDR1 PRHDT and CDR2 FYEKMQ (reference sequence). This CDR3 comprises 14 residues. CDR3 nucleotide sequence: TGTGCCAGCAGCTTAGACCAGAACACCGGGGAGCTGTTTTTT. It specifies CASSLDQNTGELFF.